What follows are 24 T cell receptor beta chains derived from one specimen sequenced in a study of T cells in Graves' hyperthyroidism and ophthalmopathy. RNA transcripts served as the template for amplifying TCR beta CDR3 regions. In the first-round RT-PCR of the TCR CDR3, the HTBI primer set was used. TCRdb fed the multiplex PCR reads into MiXCR, producing one record per CDR3 protein. This table holds more than 150,000 distinct CDR3 sequences, over 15% found once. Sequenced sample: blood. These receptors were collected from a woman between 45 and 65 years old with Graves' hyperthyroidism.

This clonotype was observed many times. The V call is TRBV7-3, the J call TRBJ1-2; 8 bases align to TRBD1. Germline V gene lookup returns CDR1 SGHTA and CDR2 FQGTGA. V lost 4 bases, J lost 9 bases, and 7 bases stayed unmatched. The CDR3 loop spans 13 amino acids. This CDR3 is CASSSSGGGRYTF. CDR3 nucleotide sequence: TGTGCCAGCAGCTCCTCAGGGGGCGGGCGCTACACCTTC.

V usage is TRBV4-3 and J usage is TRBJ1-2, with a weak D call TRBD1 (6 bases). Germline CDR1 is LGHNA and CDR2 is YSLEER. This CDR3 is 13 amino acids long. V was clipped by 2 bases and J by 8 bases, with 12 bases between them. The DNA for the CDR3 is TGCGCCAGCAGCCAACAGGGGCGCTCGGGCTACACCTTC. Translated: CASSQQGRSGYTF.

The chain has TRBV12-3 or TRBV12-4 and TRBJ2-5; D is unclear. V shed 3 bases and J shed 4 bases, with 6 bases lying between them. The CDR3 consists of 12 residues. The CDR3 spells CASSFARETQYF. For the CDR3, the DNA is TGTGCCAGCAGTTTTGCCCGAGAGACCCAGTACTTC.

The gene calls are TRBV24-1 and TRBJ2-7; tentatively, D is TRBD1 (5 bases). Germline lookup yields CDR1 KGHDR and CDR2 SFDVKD. The CDR3 has 11 residues. Trimming removed 1 base from V and 9 bases from J, with 6 bases in between. This chain's CDR3 is CATSDLGVQYF. The CDR3 DNA reads TGTGCCACCAGTGATTTAGGGGTGCAGTACTTC.

This clonotype was observed a few times. The chain joins TRBV18 to TRBJ1-1; no clear D gene. The CDR3 sequence is 16 residues long. The V and J ends lost 2 bases and 0 bases respectively, with 13 bases between them. Germline loops: CDR1 KGHSH, CDR2 LQKENI. CDR3 DNA: TGTGCCAGCTCACCAGGTTCCAGCCTCATGAACACTGAAGCTTTCTTT. As protein: CASSPGSSLMNTEAFF.

This clonotype was picked up a small number of times. V gene TRBV5-1 combines with J gene TRBJ2-6; 13 positions agree with TRBD2. The CDR3 spans 18 residues. V lost 3 bases and J lost 3; bases outside the gene matches: 6. In germline, CDR1 is SGHRS, CDR2 YFSETQ. For the CDR3, the DNA is TGCGCCAGCAGCTACTCCGGGACTAGCGGGGTTGGGGCCAACGTCCTGACTTTC. Translation gives CASSYSGTSGVGANVLTF.

This clonotype was recorded once. The chain carries TRBV2 and TRBJ2-3; D ambiguous. The CDR3 sequence is 16 residues long. The germline gives CDR1 SNHLY, CDR2 FYNNEI. The V end lost 9 bases, the J end lost 2 bases, and 21 bases lay between the germline ends. CDR3 amino acids: CARNPVADMITDTQYF. For the CDR3, the DNA is TGTGCCAGGAACCCGGTAGCAGACATGATCACAGATACGCAGTATTTT.

This clonotype was counted many times. The chain uses TRBV7-2 and TRBJ2-7, with D possibly matching TRBD1 (6 bases). The germline V and J ends were trimmed by 4 bases and 6 bases, with 13 bases remaining between them. Germline CDR1 is SGHTA and CDR2 is FQGNSA. The CDR3 has 13 residues. The CDR3 DNA reads as TGTGCCAGCAGCTACGATGGGGGCGGCGAGCAGTACTTC. This sequence encodes CASSYDGGGEQYF.

This chain links TRBV28 with TRBJ2-7; D may correspond to TRBD1 or TRBD2 (5 bases each). With 7 bases removed from V and 0 bases from J, the gap between germline ends came to 13 bases. This CDR3 contains 14 residues. CDR1 and CDR2 from the germline V gene are MDHEN and SYDVKM. The CDR3 spells CASTPGDRSYEQYF. In DNA form, the CDR3 reads TGTGCCAGCACCCCCGGGGACCGCTCCTACGAGCAGTACTTC.

A note on this clonotype: A much larger clone differs by one base, so this may be a read error. The chain is built from TRBV19 and TRBJ2-1, with 7 nucleotides matching TRBD2. The germline V gene encodes CDR1 LNHDA and CDR2 SQIVND (reference sequence). The V gene end was trimmed by 5 bases and the J gene end by 9 bases; junction bases not matched to a gene: 13. This CDR3 has 15 amino acids. The CDR3 DNA reads TGTGCCAGTAGTTACGGCCTATTGGGGGGGAGTGAGCAGTTCTTC. It encodes CASSYGLLGGSEQFF.

This clonotype has just one count. The chain combines TRBV2 with TRBJ2-1; 12 bases are a match to TRBD2. Per the germline V gene, CDR1 is SNHLY and CDR2 is FYNNEI. Trimming at V came to 6 bases and at J to 7 bases, leaving 7 bases not matched to a gene. The CDR3 loop spans 15 amino acids. The CDR3 sequence: CASRRTSGIGNEQFF. The CDR3 DNA reads TGTGCCAGCAGGCGGACTAGCGGGATCGGAAATGAGCAGTTCTTC.

This clonotype was picked up many times. The rearrangement links TRBV3-2 to TRBJ1-1. TRBV3-2 is annotated as a pseudogene. CDR3 length: 14 amino acids. This CDR3 reads CASSLTLMNTEAFF. Here the CDR3 DNA reads TGTGCCAGCAGCCTGACCCTCATGAACACTGAAGCTTTCTTT.

This clonotype came up many times. This chain links TRBV6-1 with TRBJ1-6, with D hard to call. Trimming cost V 5 bases and J 10 bases, with 15 bases left between them. Germline assignment: CDR1 MNHNS and CDR2 SASEGT. The CDR3 is 14 amino acids. The CDR3 loop is CASSYAGLSSPLHF. Written as DNA, the CDR3 is TGTGCCAGCAGTTACGCCGGCCTCTCATCACCCCTCCACTTT.

There are many counts of this clonotype. The chain recombines TRBV6-5 with TRBJ1-2; 7 positions match TRBD1. Germline V gene data show CDR1 as MNHEY and CDR2 as SVGAGI. The CDR3 has 13 residues. V lost 4 bases and J lost 8; bases outside the gene matches: 7. The CDR3 protein is CASSWTEGGGYTF. CDR3 nucleotides: TGTGCCAGCAGTTGGACGGAAGGGGGCGGCTACACCTTC.

The chain employs TRBV18 and TRBJ1-2; D unresolved. V gave up 2 bases and J gave up 4 bases, with 8 bases separating them. Germline V gene sequence: CDR1 KGHSH, CDR2 LQKENI. The CDR3 is made up of 13 amino acids. The DNA of the CDR3 is TGTGCCAGCTCACCATTCGGGCTCTATGGCTACACCTTC. Translating it yields CASSPFGLYGYTF. The full variable domain, completed using reference TRBV18 and TRBJ1-2, is NAGVMQNPRHLVRRRGQEARLRCSPMKGHSHVYWYRQLPEEGLKFMVYLQKENIIDESGMPKERFSAEFPKEGPSILRIQQVVRGDSAAYFCASSPFGLYGYTFGSGTRLTVV.

This clonotype occurred many times. The chain combines TRBV2 with TRBJ1-1; tentatively, D is TRBD1 (6 bases). Germline V lookup: CDR1 SNHLY, CDR2 FYNNEI. CDR3 length equals 14 residues. Trimming took off 2 bases at V and 4 bases at J, with 11 bases between the two ends. CDR3 coding DNA: TGTGCCAGCAGTGAAACAGGGAACCCCACTGAAGCTTTCTTT. Protein sequence: CASSETGNPTEAFF.

In the case of this clonotype: This may be a read error, as it is one base from a much larger clone. Written as DNA, the CDR3 is TGTGTCACCAGCAGAGATGGACAGGGGCTCTACTATGGCTACACCTTC. Translating gives CVTSRDGQGLYYGYTF. V is TRBV15 and J is TRBJ1-2, with TRBD1 matching over 9 bases. The CDR3 totals 16 residues. The germline CDR1 and CDR2 sequences are LNHNV and YYDKDF (reference sequence).

This clonotype was observed at least ten times. The J gene is TRBJ1-5, the V gene TRBV13; a weak D match, TRBD1 (5 bases). Trimming stripped 0 bases from V and 2 bases from J, with 8 bases between. Germline V gives CDR1 PRHDT, CDR2 FYEKMQ (reference sequence). The CDR3 sequence is 15 residues long. The CDR3 coding sequence is TGTGCCAGCAGCTTAGGCCTAGGGGGCAATCAGCCCCAGCATTTT. Protein: CASSLGLGGNQPQHF.

This rearrangement joins TRBV14 to TRBJ2-7; tentative D call: TRBD1 (6 bases). The CDR3 contains 19 residues. The germline gives CDR1 SGHDN, CDR2 FVKESK. Trimming removed 0 bases from V and 0 bases from J, with 21 bases in between. CDR3 DNA: TGTGCCAGCAGCCAAGACTTTGCCAACCCCCGGGACACCTCCTACGAGCAGTACTTC. Its protein is CASSQDFANPRDTSYEQYF.

V is TRBV18 and J is TRBJ1-1; no firm D call. CDR1 is KGHSH, CDR2 LQKENI, per germline. The V end was cut by 3 bases, the J end by 2 bases, with 13 bases between. The length of the CDR3 is 15 residues. The chain's CDR3 is CASSPDPVGNTEAFF. CDR3 sequence (DNA): TGTGCCAGCTCACCCGACCCGGTTGGTAACACTGAAGCTTTCTTT.

There are many counts of this clonotype. The rearrangement links TRBV5-1 to TRBJ1-1, with D possibly matching TRBD1 (5 bases). The V end lost 0 bases, the J end lost 6 bases, and 15 bases lay between the germline ends. The CDR3 length is 15 residues. The V gene's germline CDR1 is SGHRS and CDR2 YFSETQ. In DNA form, the CDR3 reads TGCGCCAGCAGCTTGGAAGCAGGGATAGCGGCTGAAGCTTTCTTT. This sequence encodes CASSLEAGIAAEAFF.

The chain links TRBV4-2 to TRBJ2-1; TRBD2 matches at 13 bases. Looked up from germline, CDR1 is LGHNA and CDR2 is YNFKEQ. V lost 3 bases to trimming and J lost 4 bases; unmatched junction nucleotides: 6. The CDR3 runs to 17 residues. The CDR3 spells CASSHRILAGGYNEQFF. The CDR3 region has the DNA TGTGCCAGCAGCCATCGCATACTAGCGGGGGGGTACAATGAGCAGTTCTTC.

This clonotype has a count of ten or more. The CDR3 sequence: CASSLTGAGNQPQHF. DNA of the CDR3: TGTGCCAGCAGTTTAACAGGGGCGGGCAATCAGCCCCAGCATTTT. The chain employs TRBV12-3 or TRBV12-4 and TRBJ1-5; 7 positions agree with TRBD1. After removal of 2 bases from V and 2 bases from J, the junction contained 3 bases not matched to a gene. The CDR3 length is 15 residues.

This chain joins TRBV28 and TRBJ1-5; 9 bases fit TRBD1. Germline values: CDR1 MDHEN, CDR2 SYDVKM. This CDR3 comprises 14 residues. J gave up 6 bases and V 6 bases, and 6 bases lay outside the gene matches. DNA for the CDR3: TGTGCCAGCAGCAACACAGGGGGCGGTCAGCCCCAGCATTTT. Translating it yields CASSNTGGGQPQHF.